The sequence of this TCR beta chain was determined in a study of blood T cell repertoires in COVID-19. Looking at the study overall: PBMCs, B-cell-depleted T cells, or T cells provided the cDNA or gDNA that made up the material.

In the study's own analysis: It was from reference gene primer amplification that nucleated cell counts were estimated. The protocol was immunoSEQ multiplex PCR, while the TCRdb copy is restricted to in-frame clones and leaves out a portion. V and J calls and clone size are given by that table; D and trimming were obtained from the DNA. This sample has about 250,000 clones, with about nine tenths found just once. The CDR3 consists of 13 residues. Trimming took off 7 bases at V and 4 bases at J, with 12 bases between the two ends. CDR1 is SGHTA, CDR2 FQGNSA, per germline. Sequenced material: peripheral blood. The chain employs TRBV7-2 and TRBJ2-3; D is undetermined. The TCR sequence derives from a woman in her forties who had recovered from COVID-19. The CDR3 loop is CASTLPVADTQYF. The CDR3 bases are TGTGCCAGCACCCTCCCCGTCGCAGATACGCAGTATTTT.